This TCR beta chain was obtained from a study of blood T cell repertoires in COVID-19. Repertoires were generated with immunoSEQ multiplex PCR, while TCRdb's copy carries only in-frame clones and drops some. The sample lists about 170,000 clones, around 83% occurring once. Looked up from germline, CDR1 is SGHAT and CDR2 is FQNNGV. Deletions cut 3 bases from V and 2 bases from J, with 14 bases between. The length of the CDR3 is 15 residues. The chain carries TRBV11-2 and TRBJ2-7, with D unclear. The sequence derives from a woman aged 50 to 60 in a cohort exposed to, infected with or recovered from COVID-19 (not recorded which). Sequencing was carried out using PBMCs or T cells enriched from blood (not recorded which). CDR3 bases: TGTGCCAGCAGCTTCCCTCAAGTTACTACCTACGAGCAGTACTTC. This encodes CASSFPQVTTYEQYF.